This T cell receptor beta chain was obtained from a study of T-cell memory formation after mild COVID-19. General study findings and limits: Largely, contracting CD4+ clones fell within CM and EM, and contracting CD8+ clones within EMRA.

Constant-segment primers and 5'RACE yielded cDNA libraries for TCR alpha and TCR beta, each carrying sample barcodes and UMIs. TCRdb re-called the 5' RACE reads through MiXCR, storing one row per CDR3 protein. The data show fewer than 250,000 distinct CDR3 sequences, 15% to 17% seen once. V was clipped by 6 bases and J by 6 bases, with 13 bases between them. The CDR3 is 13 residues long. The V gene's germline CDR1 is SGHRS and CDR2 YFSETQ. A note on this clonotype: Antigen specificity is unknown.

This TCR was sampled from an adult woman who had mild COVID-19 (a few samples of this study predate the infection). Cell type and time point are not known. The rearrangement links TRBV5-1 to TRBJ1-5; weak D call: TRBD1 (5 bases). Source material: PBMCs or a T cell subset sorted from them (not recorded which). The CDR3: CASKDPGVQPQHF. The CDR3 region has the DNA TGCGCCAGCAAAGACCCGGGGGTTCAGCCCCAGCATTTT.